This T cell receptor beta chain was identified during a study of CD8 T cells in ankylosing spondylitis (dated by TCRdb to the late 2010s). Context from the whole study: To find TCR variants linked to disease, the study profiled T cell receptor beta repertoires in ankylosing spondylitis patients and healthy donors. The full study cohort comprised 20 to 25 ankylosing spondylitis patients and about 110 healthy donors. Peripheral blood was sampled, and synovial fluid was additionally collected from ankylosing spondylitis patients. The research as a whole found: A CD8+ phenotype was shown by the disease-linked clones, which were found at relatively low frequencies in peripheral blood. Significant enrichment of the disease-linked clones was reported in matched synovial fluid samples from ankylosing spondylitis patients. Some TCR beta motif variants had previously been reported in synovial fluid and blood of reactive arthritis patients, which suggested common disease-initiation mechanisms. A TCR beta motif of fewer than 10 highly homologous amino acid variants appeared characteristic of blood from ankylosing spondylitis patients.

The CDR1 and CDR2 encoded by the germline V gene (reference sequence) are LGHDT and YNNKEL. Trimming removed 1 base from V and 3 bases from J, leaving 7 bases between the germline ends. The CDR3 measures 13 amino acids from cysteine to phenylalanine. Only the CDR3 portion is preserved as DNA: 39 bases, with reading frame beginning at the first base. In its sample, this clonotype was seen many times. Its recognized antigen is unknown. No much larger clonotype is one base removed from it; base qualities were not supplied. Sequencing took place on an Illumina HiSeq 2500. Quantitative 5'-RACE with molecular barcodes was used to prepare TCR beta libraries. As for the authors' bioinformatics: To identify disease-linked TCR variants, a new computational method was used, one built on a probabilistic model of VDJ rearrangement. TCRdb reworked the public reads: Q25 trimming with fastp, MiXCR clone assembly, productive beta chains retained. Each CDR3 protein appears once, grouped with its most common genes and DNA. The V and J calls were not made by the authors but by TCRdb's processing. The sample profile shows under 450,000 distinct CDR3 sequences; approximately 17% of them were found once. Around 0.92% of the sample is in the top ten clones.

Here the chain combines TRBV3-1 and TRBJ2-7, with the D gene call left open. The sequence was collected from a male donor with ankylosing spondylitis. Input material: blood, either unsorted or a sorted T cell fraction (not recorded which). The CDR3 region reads CASSQGNSYEQYF. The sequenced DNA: TGTGCCAGCAGCCAAGGGAATAGCTACGAGCAGTACTTC.